This TCR beta chain was obtained from a study of early T cells in non-severe SARS-CoV-2 infection. Germline V lookup: CDR1 MNHEY, CDR2 SVGEGT. This CDR3 region has 15 residues. Trimming pared 1 base from V and 0 bases from J, leaving 7 bases between. MiXCR, applied by TCRdb to the 5' RACE reads, yields one record per CDR3 protein. The table includes over 75,000 distinct CDR3 sequences, around 14% detected once. This clonotype was counted a few times. J is TRBJ2-1 and V is TRBV6-2 or TRBV6-3, with D uncertain. The clonotype comes from an adult who was a healthcare worker with PCR-confirmed SARS-CoV-2 infection or an uninfected control (not recorded which). Sample: whole blood. The CDR3 reads CASSYLRNSYNEQFF. The CDR3 nucleotides are TGTGCCAGCAGTTACTTACGGAACTCCTACAATGAGCAGTTCTTC.